These T cell receptor beta chains were read from a single sample in a study of post-analysis software for immune sequencing data. TCRdb recomputed calls from the PCR reads with MiXCR, one row per CDR3 protein. The profile shows about 400,000 distinct CDR3 sequences, roughly 36% of them singletons. The sequenced material came from blood. These receptors all stem from a girl between 5 and 17 years old with multiple sclerosis. Each CDR3 is given with its conserved first and last residue. D genes are given only for firm matches. Clone size is shown for a subset of rows, as once, few, many or a class of expanded clone.

cdr3_nt cdr3_aa v_call d_call clone_size j_call
TGTGCCAGCAATTCCTTGGGGGGAGGGCCTGGCTCACCCCTCCACTTT CASNSLGGGPGSPLHF TRBV6-5 NA few TRBJ1-6
TGCGCCAGCAGCCAGACGTCAAGGAGGGCTTGGGGGGCTGGTCAGCCCCAGCATTTT CASSQTSRRAWGAGQPQHF TRBV4-1 NA NA TRBJ1-5
TGTGCCACCAGCAGAGATGTTGTCTGGATGGGTAGGGCGTCCTACGAGCAGTACTTC CATSRDVVWMGRASYEQYF TRBV15 NA NA TRBJ2-7
TGCGCCAGCAGCTTGGAAGCGGGCCGCGATGGCTACACCTTC CASSLEAGRDGYTF TRBV5-1 NA NA TRBJ1-2
TGCAGCGTTGAAACCAGGGGAACTAATGAAAAACTGTTTTTT CSVETRGTNEKLFF TRBV29-1 NA few TRBJ1-4
TGTGCCAGCAGCCTACTGGAGTACGAGCAGTACTTC CASSLLEYEQYF TRBV7-9 NA NA TRBJ2-7
TGCAGCATCCAGACTAGCGGGGACTACGAGCAGTACTTC CSIQTSGDYEQYF TRBV29-1 TRBD2 few TRBJ2-7
TGCAGCGTTGACGTTGGTGAGCAGTTCTTC CSVDVGEQFF TRBV29-1 NA few TRBJ2-1
TGTGCCAGCAGCTTAGTATTGGGGGAATACAATGAGCAGTTCTTC CASSLVLGEYNEQFF TRBV7-9 NA NA TRBJ2-1
TGTGCCAGCAGCATCTATAGCGGGGGGGCCAGCAATGAGCAGTTCTTC CASSIYSGGASNEQFF TRBV7-9 TRBD2 few TRBJ2-1
TGCAGCGTTGCGGGGGGGCAGGGCGAGTTGGTTGGCTACACCTTC CSVAGGQGELVGYTF TRBV29-1 NA NA TRBJ1-2
TGTGCCAGCAGCTTACCCACAGATACGCAGTATTTT CASSLPTDTQYF TRBV7-2 NA many TRBJ2-3
TGTGCCAGCAGCCAAGTCCCGCGGGACGAGCAGTACTTC CASSQVPRDEQYF TRBV3-1 NA NA TRBJ2-7
TGTGCCAGCAGTTATCTAGGGACAGGGGACGGAGATACGCAGTATTTT CASSYLGTGDGDTQYF TRBV7-9 TRBD1 few TRBJ2-3
TGTGCCAGCAGTTTATGGGAGGGGGTCTACGAGCAGTACTTC CASSLWEGVYEQYF TRBV27 NA NA TRBJ2-7
TGTGCCGGCAACCCCGACAGATTATTCTACGAGCAGTACTTC CAGNPDRLFYEQYF TRBV6-2/TRBV6-3 NA NA TRBJ2-7
TGTGCCAGCAGCTTGCAGCCAGATTTTAGCAATCAGCCCCAGCATTTT CASSLQPDFSNQPQHF TRBV5-5 NA NA TRBJ1-5
TGCAGTGCTTCTCAGCTAGCCGGGACAGGGGGGGATTGGCGAGGCTACACCTTC CSASQLAGTGGDWRGYTF TRBV20-1 TRBD1 few TRBJ1-2
TGTGCCAGCAGCTTAATCGGGACACTTGCTGGAAACACCATATATTTT CASSLIGTLAGNTIYF TRBV7-9 NA NA TRBJ1-3
TGTGCCAGCAGAGCAACAGAGAACACTGAAGCTTTCTTT CASRATENTEAFF TRBV12-3/TRBV12-4 NA NA TRBJ1-1
TGTGCCAGCAGGCCAGGGACGGCCAACTATGGCTACACCTTC CASRPGTANYGYTF TRBV12-3/TRBV12-4 NA few TRBJ1-2
TGTGCCAGCAGCCGGGACAATCAAGAGACCCAGTACTTC CASSRDNQETQYF TRBV6-1 NA few TRBJ2-5
TGTGCCAGCAGCTTAGATCCTGAGGAAGCTTTCTTT CASSLDPEEAFF TRBV7-9 NA NA TRBJ1-1
TGTGCCTGGAGTGTACCTGGGGGGGTAAGGGAGACCCAGTACTTC CAWSVPGGVRETQYF TRBV30 TRBD2 few TRBJ2-5
TGTGCCAGCAGCCAAGGCGGATTCCAAGAGACCCAGTACTTC CASSQGGFQETQYF TRBV4-2 NA few TRBJ2-5
TGCGCCAGCAGCCAAATAGCGGGGGACACCGGGGAGCTGTTTTTT CASSQIAGDTGELFF TRBV4-3 TRBD2 NA TRBJ2-2
TGCAGTGCTACCGGGACGAGAGAGACCCAGTACTTC CSATGTRETQYF TRBV20-1 NA few TRBJ2-5
TGCGCCAGCAGCCCCGGACTAGCGGGGTATGATACGCAGTATTTT CASSPGLAGYDTQYF TRBV5-1 TRBD2 few TRBJ2-3
TGCGCCAGCAGCCTGCTTGCGGGGGCTCACCTGAGCCAGAATGAGCAGTTCTTC CASSLLAGAHLSQNEQFF TRBV5-1 NA NA TRBJ2-1
TGTGCCAGCAGTATAAACCAGGGTATGGACGAGCAGTACTTC CASSINQGMDEQYF TRBV27 NA many TRBJ2-7
TGTGCCAGCAGCTTCTCGACAGGGAGTACAGTGAATGAGCAGTTCTTC CASSFSTGSTVNEQFF TRBV11-2 TRBD1 NA TRBJ2-1
TGTGCCAGCAGCTACGGAGATGGGGGCGAGCAGTACTTC CASSYGDGGEQYF TRBV7-2 NA NA TRBJ2-7
TGTGCCAGCAGCTTAGTCCCGCAGGCAGAGACTACGCAGTATTTT CASSLVPQAETTQYF TRBV7-2 NA NA TRBJ2-3
TGTGCCACCAGTGACCGGGGGGGTACCACAGATACGCAGTATTTT CATSDRGGTTDTQYF TRBV24-1 TRBD2 NA TRBJ2-3
TGCGCCAGCAGCTTGGCCACAGGGGGCGAAAACATTCAGTACTTC CASSLATGGENIQYF TRBV5-1 TRBD1 NA TRBJ2-4
TGTGCCAGCAGTTTAAAGGGCGGGGCCAAAAACATTCAGTACTTC CASSLKGGAKNIQYF TRBV12-3/TRBV12-4 NA NA TRBJ2-4
TGTGCCAGCAGCCTTGGGACGGCCGCACTCTACGAGCAGTACTTC CASSLGTAALYEQYF TRBV3-1 NA NA TRBJ2-7
TGCGCCAGCAGCCAAGAGATGGTCTACGAGCAGTACTTC CASSQEMVYEQYF TRBV4-1 NA NA TRBJ2-7
TGCGCCAGCAGCTTTAGCGGGGGGTATAGTGAGCAGTTCTTC CASSFSGGYSEQFF TRBV5-1 TRBD2 many TRBJ2-1
TGTGCCAGCAGTTCCCCCCCTCCGGGCGCTGAAGCTTTCTTT CASSSPPPGAEAFF TRBV28 NA few TRBJ1-1
TGTGCCAGCAGTTTGGGGCAGGGTCTTATGGAGCAGTACTTC CASSLGQGLMEQYF TRBV12-3/TRBV12-4 NA NA TRBJ2-4
TGTGCCAGCAGCTGGGGGACAGACCTCCTTGGCTACACCTTC CASSWGTDLLGYTF TRBV7-9 TRBD1 once TRBJ1-2
TGTGCCAGCAGCGTAGCCGGGACAGGGGGTCGATACGATACGCAGTATTTT CASSVAGTGGRYDTQYF TRBV9 TRBD1 NA TRBJ2-3
TGTGCCAGCAGCTCCCATATGGAGGTGAACACTGAAGCTTTCTTT CASSSHMEVNTEAFF TRBV7-2 NA once TRBJ1-1
TGCAGTGCTAGAGATGACGGGGGCGCAGGCCAGCCCCAGCATTTT CSARDDGGAGQPQHF TRBV20-1 NA NA TRBJ1-5
TGTGCCAGCAGCTTGGGGACAGGGGTGAGCTCTGGGGCCAACGTCCTGACTTTC CASSLGTGVSSGANVLTF TRBV7-2 TRBD1 few TRBJ2-6
TGTGCCAGCACCATTCGGACGGCCTCCTACGAGCAGTACTTC CASTIRTASYEQYF TRBV6-1 NA NA TRBJ2-7
TGTGCCAGTAGTCTAGGGACAGGGTATCACTACGAGCAGTACTTC CASSLGTGYHYEQYF TRBV19 TRBD1 few TRBJ2-7
TGTGCCAGCAGACCAACCGAAAACTATGGCTACACCTTC CASRPTENYGYTF TRBV6-5 NA NA TRBJ1-2
TGTGCCAGCAGCTTACAGCGATCTGGGGCCAACGTCCTGACTTTC CASSLQRSGANVLTF TRBV7-9 NA few TRBJ2-6
TGCGCCAGCAGCCAATCCTCTGGCGGGGGGCGCACAGATACGCAGTATTTT CASSQSSGGGRTDTQYF TRBV5-1 TRBD2 NA TRBJ2-3
TGCGCCAGCAGCTTGAGTCTAGCGGGGCACAATGAGCAGTTCTTC CASSLSLAGHNEQFF TRBV5-1 TRBD2 NA TRBJ2-1
TGTGCCAGCAAGTACCCGAACACAGATACGCAGTATTTT CASKYPNTDTQYF TRBV6-1 NA few TRBJ2-3
TGCGCCAGCAGCTCCGCGGGGGGCACAGATACGCAGTATTTT CASSSAGGTDTQYF TRBV5-1 TRBD2 few TRBJ2-3
TGTGCCAGCGGAGGACAGTACTATGGCTACACCTTC CASGGQYYGYTF TRBV6-5 NA few TRBJ1-2
TGCAGTGCTAGAGATATTAAACACCTAGGTGAAAAACTGTTTTTT CSARDIKHLGEKLFF TRBV20-1 NA NA TRBJ1-4
TGTGCCAGCAGTTACTCGACAGGGGCCTATGGCTACACCTTC CASSYSTGAYGYTF TRBV6-2/TRBV6-3 TRBD1 NA TRBJ1-2
TGTGCCAGCCGTGGGGACAGGGGCACCGGGGAGCTGTTTTTT CASRGDRGTGELFF TRBV6-5 TRBD1 NA TRBJ2-2
TGTGCCATCAGTTCAGGGGAGGAGAGGAATGAGCAGTTCTTC CAISSGEERNEQFF TRBV10-3 NA NA TRBJ2-1
TGTGCCAGCAGCCCAGCTTGGTTACGGGGCGGAGGCTACACCTTC CASSPAWLRGGGYTF TRBV5-6 NA NA TRBJ1-2